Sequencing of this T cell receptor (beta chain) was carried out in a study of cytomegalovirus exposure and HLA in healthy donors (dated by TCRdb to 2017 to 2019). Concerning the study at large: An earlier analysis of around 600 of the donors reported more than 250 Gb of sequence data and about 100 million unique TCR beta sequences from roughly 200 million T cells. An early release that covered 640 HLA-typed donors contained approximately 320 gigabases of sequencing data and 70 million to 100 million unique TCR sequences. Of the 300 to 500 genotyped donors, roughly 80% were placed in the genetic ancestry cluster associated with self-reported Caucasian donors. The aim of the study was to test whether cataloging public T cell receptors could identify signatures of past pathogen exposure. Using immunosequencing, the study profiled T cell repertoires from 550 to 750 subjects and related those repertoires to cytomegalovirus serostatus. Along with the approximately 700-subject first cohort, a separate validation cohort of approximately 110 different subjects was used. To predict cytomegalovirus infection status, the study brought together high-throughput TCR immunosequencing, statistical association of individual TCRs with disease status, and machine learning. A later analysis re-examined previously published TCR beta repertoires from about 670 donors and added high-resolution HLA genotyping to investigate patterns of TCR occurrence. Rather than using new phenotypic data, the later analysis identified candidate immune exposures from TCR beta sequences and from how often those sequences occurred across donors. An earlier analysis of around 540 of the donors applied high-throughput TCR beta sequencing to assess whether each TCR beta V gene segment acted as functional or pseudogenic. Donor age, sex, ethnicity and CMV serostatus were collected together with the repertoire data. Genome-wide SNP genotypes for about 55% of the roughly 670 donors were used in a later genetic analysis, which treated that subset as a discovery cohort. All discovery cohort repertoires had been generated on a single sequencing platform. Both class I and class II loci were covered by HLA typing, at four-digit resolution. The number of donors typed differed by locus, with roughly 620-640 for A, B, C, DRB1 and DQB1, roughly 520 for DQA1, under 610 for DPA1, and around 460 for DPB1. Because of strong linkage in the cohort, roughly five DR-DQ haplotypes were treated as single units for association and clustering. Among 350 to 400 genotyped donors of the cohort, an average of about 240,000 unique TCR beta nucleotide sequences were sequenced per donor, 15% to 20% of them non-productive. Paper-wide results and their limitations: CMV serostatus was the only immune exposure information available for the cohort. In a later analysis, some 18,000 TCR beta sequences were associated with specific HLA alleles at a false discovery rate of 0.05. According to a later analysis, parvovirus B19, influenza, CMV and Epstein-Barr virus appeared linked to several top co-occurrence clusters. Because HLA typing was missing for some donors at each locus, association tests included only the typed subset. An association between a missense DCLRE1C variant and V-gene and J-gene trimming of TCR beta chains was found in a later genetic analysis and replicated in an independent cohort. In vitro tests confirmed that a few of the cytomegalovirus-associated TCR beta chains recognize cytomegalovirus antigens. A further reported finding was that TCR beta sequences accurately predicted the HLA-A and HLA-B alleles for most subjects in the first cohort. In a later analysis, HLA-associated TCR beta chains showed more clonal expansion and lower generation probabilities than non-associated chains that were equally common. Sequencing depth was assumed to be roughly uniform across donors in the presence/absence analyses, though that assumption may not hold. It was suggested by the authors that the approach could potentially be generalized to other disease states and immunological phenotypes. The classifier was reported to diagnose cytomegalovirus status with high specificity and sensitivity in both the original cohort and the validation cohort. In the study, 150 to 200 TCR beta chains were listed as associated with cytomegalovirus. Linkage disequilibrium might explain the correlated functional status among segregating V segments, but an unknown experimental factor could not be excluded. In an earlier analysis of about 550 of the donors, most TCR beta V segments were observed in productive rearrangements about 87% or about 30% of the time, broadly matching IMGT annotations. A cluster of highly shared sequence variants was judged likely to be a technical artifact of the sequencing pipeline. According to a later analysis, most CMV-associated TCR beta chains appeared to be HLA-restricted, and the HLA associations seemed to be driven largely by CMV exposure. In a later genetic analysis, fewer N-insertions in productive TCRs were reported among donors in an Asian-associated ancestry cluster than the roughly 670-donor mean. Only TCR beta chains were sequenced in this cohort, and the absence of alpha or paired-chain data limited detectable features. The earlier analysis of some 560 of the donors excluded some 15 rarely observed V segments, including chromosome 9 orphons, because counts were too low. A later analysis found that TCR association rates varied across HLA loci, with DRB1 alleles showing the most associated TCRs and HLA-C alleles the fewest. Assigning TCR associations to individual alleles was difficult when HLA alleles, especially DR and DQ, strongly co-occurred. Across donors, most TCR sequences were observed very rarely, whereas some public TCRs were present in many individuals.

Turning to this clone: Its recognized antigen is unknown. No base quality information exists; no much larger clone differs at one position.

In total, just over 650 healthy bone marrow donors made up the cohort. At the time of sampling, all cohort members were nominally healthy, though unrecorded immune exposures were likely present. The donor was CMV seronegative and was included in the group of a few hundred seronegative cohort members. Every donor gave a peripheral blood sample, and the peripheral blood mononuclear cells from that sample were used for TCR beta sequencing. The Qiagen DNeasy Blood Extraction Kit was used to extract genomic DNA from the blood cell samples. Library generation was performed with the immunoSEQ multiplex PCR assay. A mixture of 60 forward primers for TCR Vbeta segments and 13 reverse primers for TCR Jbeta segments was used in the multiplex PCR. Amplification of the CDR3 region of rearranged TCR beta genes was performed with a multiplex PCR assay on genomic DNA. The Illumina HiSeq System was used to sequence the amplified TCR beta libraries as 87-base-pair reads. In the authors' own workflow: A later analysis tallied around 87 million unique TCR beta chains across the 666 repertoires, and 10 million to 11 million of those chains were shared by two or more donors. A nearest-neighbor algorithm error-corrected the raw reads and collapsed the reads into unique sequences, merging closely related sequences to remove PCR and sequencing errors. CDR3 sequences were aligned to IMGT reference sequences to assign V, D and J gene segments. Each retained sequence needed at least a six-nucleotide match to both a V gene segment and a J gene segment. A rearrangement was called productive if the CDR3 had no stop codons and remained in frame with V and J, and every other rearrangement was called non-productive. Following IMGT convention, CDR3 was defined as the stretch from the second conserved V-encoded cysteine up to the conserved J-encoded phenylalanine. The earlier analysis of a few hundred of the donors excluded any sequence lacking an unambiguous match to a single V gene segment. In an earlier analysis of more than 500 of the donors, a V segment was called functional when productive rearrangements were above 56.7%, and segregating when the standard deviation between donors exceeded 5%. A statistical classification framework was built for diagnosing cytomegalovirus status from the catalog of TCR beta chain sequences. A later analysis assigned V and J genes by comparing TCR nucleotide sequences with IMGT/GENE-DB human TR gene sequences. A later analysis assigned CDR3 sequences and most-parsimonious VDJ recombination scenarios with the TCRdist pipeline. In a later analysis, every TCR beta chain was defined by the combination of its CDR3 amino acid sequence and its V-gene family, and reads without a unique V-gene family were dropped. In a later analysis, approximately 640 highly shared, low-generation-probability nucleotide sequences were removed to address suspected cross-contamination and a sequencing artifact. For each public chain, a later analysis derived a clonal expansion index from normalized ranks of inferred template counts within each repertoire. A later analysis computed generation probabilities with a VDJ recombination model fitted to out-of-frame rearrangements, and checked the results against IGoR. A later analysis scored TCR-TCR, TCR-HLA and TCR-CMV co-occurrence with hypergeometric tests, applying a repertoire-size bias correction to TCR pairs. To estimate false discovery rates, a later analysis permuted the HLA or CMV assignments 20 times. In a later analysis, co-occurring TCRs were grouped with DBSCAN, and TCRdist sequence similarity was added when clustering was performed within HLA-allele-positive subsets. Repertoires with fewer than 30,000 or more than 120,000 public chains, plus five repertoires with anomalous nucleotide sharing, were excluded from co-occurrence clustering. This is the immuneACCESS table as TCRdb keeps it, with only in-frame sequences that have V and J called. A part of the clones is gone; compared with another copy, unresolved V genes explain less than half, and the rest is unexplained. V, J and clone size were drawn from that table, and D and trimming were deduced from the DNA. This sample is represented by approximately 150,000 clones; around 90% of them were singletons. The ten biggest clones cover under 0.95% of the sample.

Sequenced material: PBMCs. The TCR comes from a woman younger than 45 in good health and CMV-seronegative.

The CDR3 loop reads CASSDGLAGDYNEQFF. The DNA is as follows: TGCGCCAGCAGTGACGGTCTAGCGGGCGATTACAATGAGCAGTTCTTC. The chain couples TRBV10-2 to TRBJ2-1; 8 bases in between match TRBD2. V is trimmed back by 3 bases and J by 4 bases, and the junction contains 8 bases that no gene match accounts for. The CDR3 contains 16 residues, cysteine and phenylalanine counted. Only the CDR3 DNA is retained, 48 bases long and in frame from the first base. The germline V gene supplies CDR1 WSHSY and CDR2 SAAADI.